This T cell receptor beta chain emerged from a study of graft-versus-host responses after intestinal transplantation. Across the study: Grafts were multivisceral, liver-intestinal, or isolated intestinal.

This table comes from immunoSEQ multiplex PCR, and its TCRdb copy is limited to in-frame clones, with some not included. This sample has about 27,000 clones, with roughly four fifths found just once. Whole-study findings and limits: Present in recipient marrow, GvH clones included some that appeared first in ileum or blood. Patients who carried graft-donor T cell macrochimerism also had high graft-versus-host to host-versus-graft clonal ratios in their allografts. GvH clone levels peaked in circulation, and this peak was associated with early post-transplant HvG declines.

As concerns this clone: The antigen is undetermined.

Trimming took off 6 bases at V and 4 bases at J, with 9 bases between the two ends. CDR3 length: 12 residues. Germline CDR1 LNHDA, CDR2 SQIVND (reference sequence). The TCR comes from a human donor who was the organ donor for an intestinal transplant. This chain joins TRBV19 and TRBJ1-1, with D maybe TRBD1 (5 bases). The material was unstimulated CD8+ T cells sorted from spleen or lymph node cells, obtained before transplant. The CDR3 loop is CASSQGITEAFF. CDR3 bases: TGTGCCAGTAGCCAGGGAATCACTGAAGCTTTCTTT.